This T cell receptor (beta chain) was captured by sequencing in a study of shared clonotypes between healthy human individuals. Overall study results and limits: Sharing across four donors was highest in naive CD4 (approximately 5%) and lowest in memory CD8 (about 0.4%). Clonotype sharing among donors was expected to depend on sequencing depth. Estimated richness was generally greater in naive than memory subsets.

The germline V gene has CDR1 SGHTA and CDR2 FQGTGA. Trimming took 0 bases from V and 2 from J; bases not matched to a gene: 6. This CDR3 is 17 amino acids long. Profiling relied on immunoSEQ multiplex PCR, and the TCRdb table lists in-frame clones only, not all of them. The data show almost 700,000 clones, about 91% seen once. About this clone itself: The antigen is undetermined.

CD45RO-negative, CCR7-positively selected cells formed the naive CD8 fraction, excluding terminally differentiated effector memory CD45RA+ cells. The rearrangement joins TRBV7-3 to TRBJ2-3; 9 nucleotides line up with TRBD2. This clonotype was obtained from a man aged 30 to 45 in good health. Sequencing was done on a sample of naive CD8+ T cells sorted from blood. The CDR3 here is CASSLTLREGATDTQYF. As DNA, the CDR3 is TGTGCCAGCAGCTTAACGTTGCGGGAGGGGGCCACAGATACGCAGTATTTT.